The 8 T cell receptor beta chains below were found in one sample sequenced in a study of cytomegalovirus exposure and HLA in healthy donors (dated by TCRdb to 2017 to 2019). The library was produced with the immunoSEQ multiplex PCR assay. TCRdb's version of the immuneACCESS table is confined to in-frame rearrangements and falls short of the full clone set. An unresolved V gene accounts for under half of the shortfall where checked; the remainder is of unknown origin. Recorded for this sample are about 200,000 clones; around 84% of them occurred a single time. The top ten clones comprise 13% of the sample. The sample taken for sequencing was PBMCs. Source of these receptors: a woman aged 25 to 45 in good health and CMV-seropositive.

The CDR3 nucleotides read TGTGCCAGCAGCCTCCAACTAGCGGACAATGAGCAGTTCTTC. It specifies CASSLQLADNEQFF. The rearrangement joins TRBV6-1 to TRBJ2-1, with 8 bases that match TRBD2. Germline-derived CDR1 and CDR2 are MNHNS and SASEGT. Unmatched junction bases numbered 6, after V lost 6 bases and J lost 5 bases. The CDR3 totals 14 residues.

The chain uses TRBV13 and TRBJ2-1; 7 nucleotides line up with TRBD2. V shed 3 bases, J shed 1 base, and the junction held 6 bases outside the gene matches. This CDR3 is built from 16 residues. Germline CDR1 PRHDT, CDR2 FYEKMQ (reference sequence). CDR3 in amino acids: CASSFGGRRSYNEQFF. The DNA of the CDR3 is TGTGCCAGCAGCTTCGGCGGGAGAAGATCCTACAATGAGCAGTTCTTC.

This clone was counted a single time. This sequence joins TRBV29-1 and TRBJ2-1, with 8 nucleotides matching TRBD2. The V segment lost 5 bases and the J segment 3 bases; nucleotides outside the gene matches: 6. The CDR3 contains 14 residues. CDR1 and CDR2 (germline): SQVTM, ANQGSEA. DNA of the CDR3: TGCAGCGTTCGTCGCCGGGAGGGCTACAATGAGCAGTTCTTC. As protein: CSVRRREGYNEQFF.

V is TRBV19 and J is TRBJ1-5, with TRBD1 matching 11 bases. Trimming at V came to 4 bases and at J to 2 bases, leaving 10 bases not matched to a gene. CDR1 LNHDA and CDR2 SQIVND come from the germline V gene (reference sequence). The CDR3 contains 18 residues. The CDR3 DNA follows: TGTGCCAGTAGTAGGCGGACAGGGGGCCTTAGCGGCAATCAGCCCCAGCATTTT. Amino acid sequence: CASSRRTGGLSGNQPQHF. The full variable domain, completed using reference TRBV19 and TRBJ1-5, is DGGITQSPKYLFRKEGQNVTLSCEQNLNHDAMYWYRQDPGQGLRLIYYSQIVNDFQKGDIAEGYSVSREKKESFPLTVTSAQKNPTAFYLCASSRRTGGLSGNQPQHFGDGTRLSIL.

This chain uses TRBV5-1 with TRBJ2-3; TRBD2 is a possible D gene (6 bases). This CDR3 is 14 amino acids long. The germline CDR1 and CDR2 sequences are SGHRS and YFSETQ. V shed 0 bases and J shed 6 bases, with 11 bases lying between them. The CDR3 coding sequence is TGCGCCAGCAGCTTGGTGGTAGCGGACGATACGCAGTATTTT. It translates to CASSLVVADDTQYF.

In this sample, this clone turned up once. The CDR3 is CASSLSGSLDEQYF. The CDR3 DNA sequence: TGTGCCAGCAGCCTAAGCGGGAGTTTAGACGAGCAGTACTTC. The V call is TRBV4-2, the J call TRBJ2-7, with 8 bases lining up with TRBD2. Germline V gene lookup returns CDR1 LGHNA and CDR2 YNFKEQ. This CDR3 has 14 amino acids. V was clipped by 4 bases and J by 5 bases; unmatched bases: 7.

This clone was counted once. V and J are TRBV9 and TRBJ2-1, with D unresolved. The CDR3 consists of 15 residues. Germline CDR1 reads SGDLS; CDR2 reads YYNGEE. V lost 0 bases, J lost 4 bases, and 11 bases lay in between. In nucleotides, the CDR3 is TGTGCCAGCAGCGTAGAATCAGGTTATTACAATGAGCAGTTCTTC. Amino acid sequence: CASSVESGYYNEQFF.

The CDR3 nucleotides are TGTGCCAGCCAAGCGGGGCTCTCTGGAAACACCATATATTTT. Translating gives CASQAGLSGNTIYF. The chain recombines TRBV2 with TRBJ1-3, with a tentative D call TRBD1 (5 bases). V was pared by 8 bases and J by 0 bases, with 11 bases between. Germline CDR1 SNHLY, CDR2 FYNNEI. The CDR3 covers 14 residues.